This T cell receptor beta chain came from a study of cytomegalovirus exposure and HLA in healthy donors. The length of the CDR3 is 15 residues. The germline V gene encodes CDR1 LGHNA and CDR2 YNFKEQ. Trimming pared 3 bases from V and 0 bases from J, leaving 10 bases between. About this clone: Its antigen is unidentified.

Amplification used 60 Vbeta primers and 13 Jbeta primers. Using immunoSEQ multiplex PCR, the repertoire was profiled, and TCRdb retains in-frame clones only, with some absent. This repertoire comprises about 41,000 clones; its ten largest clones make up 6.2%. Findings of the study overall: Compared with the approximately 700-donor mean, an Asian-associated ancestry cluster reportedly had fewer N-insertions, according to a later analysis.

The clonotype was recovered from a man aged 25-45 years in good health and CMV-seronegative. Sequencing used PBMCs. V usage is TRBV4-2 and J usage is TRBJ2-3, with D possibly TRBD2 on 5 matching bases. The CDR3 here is CASSQTTTSTDTQYF. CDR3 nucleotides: TGTGCCAGCAGCCAGACTACTACTAGCACAGATACGCAGTATTTT.